This T cell receptor (beta chain) was obtained from a study of blood T cell repertoires in COVID-19. V was pared by 10 bases and J by 3 bases, with 9 bases of the junction left unmatched. Per germline, CDR1 MNHEY and CDR2 SVGAGI. CDR3 length equals 14 residues. The authors' processing: The assay estimated nucleated cells by amplifying reference gene primers. TCRdb's copy holds only in-frame clones and misses some; the assay was immunoSEQ multiplex PCR. V and J calls and clone size are those listed in that table; D and trimming were worked out from the DNA. The repertoire has approximately 160,000 clones, 83% of them found once; the top ten carry approximately 4%.

The gene calls are TRBV6-5 and TRBJ1-5; 7 nucleotides line up with TRBD1. The sample was PBMCs or T cells enriched from blood (not recorded which). This clonotype was obtained from a woman in her forties or fifties in a cohort exposed to, infected with or recovered from COVID-19 (not recorded which). The chain's CDR3 is CATTWDRNNQPQHF. The CDR3 DNA reads TGTGCCACCACATGGGACAGAAACAATCAGCCCCAGCATTTT.